This passage covers 8 T cell receptor beta chains from one sample sequenced in a study of blood T cell repertoires in COVID-19. Produced via immunoSEQ multiplex PCR; TCRdb's table is partial and in-frame only. The table includes approximately 320,000 clones, 85% detected once. Sequenced material: peripheral blood. Every receptor here comes from a human donor in a cohort sampled during active COVID-19.

The CDR3 bases are TGTGCCAGCAGTGGGCTCCAGGGTCCTAGCTCCTACGAGCAGTACTTC. Protein: CASSGLQGPSSYEQYF. The chain uses TRBV25-1 and TRBJ2-7; weak D call: TRBD1 (5 bases). Per the germline V gene, CDR1 is MGHDK and CDR2 is SYGVNS. Trimming took off 4 bases at V and 0 bases at J, with 16 bases between the two ends. This CDR3 is built from 16 residues.

This chain uses TRBV2 with TRBJ1-2; tentative D call: TRBD1 (5 bases). The V gene's germline CDR1 is SNHLY and CDR2 FYNNEI. CDR3 size: 14 residues. V lost 4 bases, J lost 7 bases, and 16 bases lay in between. The DNA for the CDR3 is TGTGCCAGCAGTGTTCTGTCAGGGACTAGTGGCTACACCTTC. It is translated as CASSVLSGTSGYTF.

V and J are TRBV5-1 and TRBJ1-1; 9 bases align to TRBD1. Germline loops: CDR1 SGHRS, CDR2 YFSETQ. This CDR3 has 14 residues. J was trimmed by 5 bases and V by 4 bases; bases with no gene match: 6. The chain's CDR3 is CASSTTGGTTEAFF. CDR3 coding DNA: TGCGCCAGCAGCACGACAGGGGGAACAACTGAAGCTTTCTTT. Full variable domain (missing parts from reference TRBV5-1 and TRBJ1-1): KAGVTQTPRYLIKTRGQQVTLSCSPISGHRSVSWYQQTPGQGLQFLFEYFSETQRNKGNFPGRFSGRQFSNSRSEMNVSTLELGDSALYLCASSTTGGTTEAFFGQGTRLTVV.

The genes are TRBV5-6 and TRBJ2-7; D gene uncertain. V dropped 2 bases and J dropped 6 bases, with 12 bases sitting between them. Germline lookup yields CDR1 SGHDT and CDR2 YYEEEE. This CDR3 is 13 amino acids long. CDR3 bases: TGTGCCAGCAGCTTTTTGGGCGTAGGCGAGCAGTACTTC. Amino acids: CASSFLGVGEQYF.

This chain uses TRBV6-1 with TRBJ1-1; D ambiguous. V lost 1 base, J lost 4 bases, and 10 bases lay in between. CDR3 length: 14 amino acids. CDR1 and CDR2 from the germline V gene are MNHNS and SASEGT. Here the CDR3 reads CASSEGGQTTEAFF. CDR3 bases: TGTGCCAGCAGTGAAGGAGGGCAGACCACTGAAGCTTTCTTT.

This sequence joins TRBV7-3 and TRBJ2-3; 10 positions match TRBD2. V shed 1 base and J 5 bases; nucleotides not matched to a gene: 6. Looked up from germline, CDR1 is SGHTA and CDR2 is FQGTGA. The CDR3 is made up of 16 amino acids. CDR3 nucleotide sequence: TGTGCCAGCAGCTTAAGCCCCCTAGCGGGGGTAGATACGCAGTATTTT. As protein: CASSLSPLAGVDTQYF.

The genes are TRBV19 and TRBJ2-7, with 7 bases aligning to TRBD1. This CDR3 contains 14 residues. V dropped 5 bases and J dropped 0; count of bases not matched to a gene: 4. The germline V gene encodes CDR1 LNHDA and CDR2 SQIVND (reference sequence). The CDR3 DNA reads TGTGCCAGTAGTTTCACAGGGGTCTCCTACGAGCAGTACTTC. Protein: CASSFTGVSYEQYF. The full variable domain, rest sourced from reference TRBV19 and TRBJ2-7, is DGGITQSPKYLFRKEGQNVTLSCEQNLNHDAMYWYRQDPGQGLRLIYYSQIVNDFQKGDIAEGYSVSREKKESFPLTVTSAQKNPTAFYLCASSFTGVSYEQYFGPGTRLTVT.

The chain recombines TRBV18 with TRBJ1-5; D uncertain. Trimming removed 0 bases from V and 6 bases from J, with 9 bases in between. Germline CDR1 KGHSH, CDR2 LQKENI. The CDR3 length is 14 residues. The CDR3: CASSPPGDPQPQHF. The CDR3 DNA reads TGTGCCAGCTCACCACCCGGTGATCCTCAGCCCCAGCATTTT.